Below are 7 T cell receptor beta chains sequenced from a single sample in a study of CD8 T cells in ankylosing spondylitis. TCRdb called the 5' RACE reads again in MiXCR, with one record for every CDR3 protein. The table lists a few hundred thousand distinct CDR3 sequences, about 10% of them singletons, with 6.8% in the top ten. Sequencing was performed on blood, either unsorted or a sorted T cell fraction (not recorded which). All receptors come from a male donor with ankylosing spondylitis or in good health (not recorded which).

This chain links TRBV5-4 with TRBJ2-7; perhaps TRBD1 as D (7 bases). The CDR3 contains 14 residues. V gave up 4 bases and J gave up 3 bases, with 14 bases separating them. The germline V gene encodes CDR1 SGHNT and CDR2 YYREEE (reference sequence). This CDR3 is CASSGDRDFYEQYF. CDR3 in DNA: TGTGCCAGCAGCGGCGACAGGGACTTCTACGAGCAGTACTTC.

At least ten counts were recorded for this clonotype. The chain links TRBV9 to TRBJ1-1; D gene unclear. Germline V gene sequence: CDR1 SGDLS, CDR2 YYNGEE. This CDR3 region has 15 residues. Deletions cut 2 bases from V and 6 bases from J, with 17 bases between. CDR3 in DNA: TGTGCCAGCAGCGTCGGGAATTTTGGTCTCGCTGAAGCTTTCTTT. Its protein is CASSVGNFGLAEAFF.

This clonotype was detected many times. This rearrangement joins TRBV5-1 to TRBJ2-3, with D possibly being TRBD2 (5 bases). The CDR3 contains 13 residues. Trimming removed 4 bases at V and 4 bases at J, with 10 bases between. Germline V gene sequence: CDR1 SGHRS, CDR2 YFSETQ. The CDR3 protein is CASSPAGADTQYF. CDR3 bases: TGCGCCAGCAGCCCGGCGGGTGCAGATACGCAGTATTTT.

This chain links TRBV19 with TRBJ2-3, with TRBD1 matching over 12 bases. The ends lost 5 bases at V and 3 bases at J; junction bases unmatched: 6. Germline V gives CDR1 LNHDA, CDR2 SQIVND (reference sequence). This CDR3 contains 16 residues. The CDR3 spells CASSPGTGGRTDTQYF. Here the CDR3 DNA reads TGTGCCAGTAGTCCTGGGACAGGGGGCCGGACAGATACGCAGTATTTT.

J is TRBJ2-1 and V is TRBV11-1, with 11 bases that match TRBD2. This CDR3 spans 18 amino acids. Germline assignment: CDR1 SGHAT and CDR2 FQDESV (reference sequence). V gave up 6 bases and J gave up 0 bases; unmatched junction bases: 10. CDR3 loop: CASRNGLAGASSYNEQFF. CDR3 DNA: TGTGCCAGCAGGAACGGACTAGCGGGCGCGAGCTCCTACAATGAGCAGTTCTTC.

This clonotype was counted many times. This sequence joins TRBV20-1 and TRBJ2-7; 8 nucleotides match TRBD1. V lost 2 bases, J lost 4 bases, and 7 bases stayed unmatched. CDR1 and CDR2 from the germline V gene are DFQATT and SNEGSKA (reference sequence). The CDR3 loop spans 14 amino acids. CDR3 in amino acids: CSARRTGRLYEQYF. The DNA for the CDR3 is TGCAGTGCTAGAAGGACAGGGAGGTTGTACGAGCAGTACTTC.

This clonotype was observed a handful of times. V usage is TRBV5-1 and J usage is TRBJ2-3; possible D gene TRBD1, 5 bases. The CDR3 loop spans 15 amino acids. Germline V gives CDR1 SGHRS, CDR2 YFSETQ. V dropped 1 base and J dropped 0 bases, with 9 bases sitting between them. The CDR3 coding sequence is TGCGCCAGCAGCTTGAGGCAGGGAAGCACAGATACGCAGTATTTT. This translates into CASSLRQGSTDTQYF.